The entry below describes one TCR beta chain. Its antigen is unidentified. The authors incorporated unique molecular identifiers into the TCR beta cDNA libraries. Each CDR3 protein is one row after TCRdb ran MiXCR on the PCR reads. The sample records roughly 800,000 distinct CDR3 sequences, about 53% being singletons. These data come from a study of post-analysis software for immune sequencing data. General study points: The F measure placed samples prepared in the same batch into strongly shared clusters.

The TCR sequence derives from a girl between 5 and 17 years old with multiple sclerosis. The sample was blood.

The CDR3 DNA sequence: TGCAGCGTGATGGGCTTGGCGGGAGTGGGGAATGAGCAGTTCTTC. Protein: CSVMGLAGVGNEQFF. The chain joins TRBV29-1 to TRBJ2-1, with TRBD2 matching over 7 bases. This CDR3 contains 15 residues. The germline gives CDR1 SQVTM, CDR2 ANQGSEA. V trimming: 6 bases; J trimming: 7 bases; junction bases outside the gene matches: 15.